This is a list of T cell receptor beta chains from one sample in a study of control samples from healthy donors and cancer patients. Clones were sequenced by immunoSEQ multiplex PCR, and TCRdb holds only the in-frame ones, with some missing. Of about 80,000 clones in the sample, approximately 89% were seen once. The sequenced sample consisted of blood. These receptors were taken from a man between 45 and 60 years old in good health. CDR3s include the opening cysteine and the closing phenylalanine or tryptophan. A D gene is named only where the DNA matches it firmly. Clone size, where shown, is once, few, many, or a class for clones that have expanded.

d_call,clone_size,v_call,j_call,cdr3_nt,cdr3_aa
-,-,TRBV5-6,TRBJ1-4,TGTGCCAGCAGCTTGGGGCAGTATAATGAAAAACTGTTTTTT,CASSLGQYNEKLFF
TRBD1,once,TRBV15,TRBJ1-5,TGTGCCACCAGCAGAGATCGTGCGACAGGGGGCACTCAGCCCCAGCATTTT,CATSRDRATGGTQPQHF
TRBD1,-,TRBV5-5,TRBJ2-1,TGTGCCAGCAGCTGGCCCGGGACAGGGTCTGTTGATGAGCAGTTCTTC,CASSWPGTGSVDEQFF
-,-,TRBV5-6,TRBJ2-7,TGTGCCAGCAGCTTTTTACAGGGAGGCTACGAGCAGTACTTC,CASSFLQGGYEQYF
-,-,TRBV5-1,TRBJ1-4,TGCGCCAGCAGAGTTGGGTCGGAGGGTCGTTTAGAAAAACTGTTTTTT,CASRVGSEGRLEKLFF
TRBD1,-,TRBV6-1,TRBJ1-6,TGTGCCAGCCGAAGAACAGGGGCCAATTCACCCCTCCACTTT,CASRRTGANSPLHF
TRBD1,-,TRBV30,TRBJ1-5,TGTGCCTGGAGTGCGCGACAGGGCCATCCTAAGGGCAATCAGCCCCAGCATTTT,CAWSARQGHPKGNQPQHF
-,-,TRBV9,TRBJ1-2,TGTGCCAGCAGCGTAGCGAGGGGAGGATATGGCTACACCTTC,CASSVARGGYGYTF
-,-,TRBV18,TRBJ2-3,TGTGCCAGCTCACCTCAAGGTAGCGGTGAACCGCAGTATTTT,CASSPQGSGEPQYF
-,-,TRBV11-2,TRBJ1-1,TGTGCCAGCAGCTTAGCCCTCAGTCCACGGACTGAAGCTTTCTTT,CASSLALSPRTEAFF
TRBD1,-,TRBV29-1,TRBJ1-1,TGCAGCGTTGGACAGGGGCGGGCTGAAGCTTTCTTT,CSVGQGRAEAFF
-,-,TRBV27,TRBJ2-3,TGTGCCAGCAGTGGGGGACTTCCCACAGATACGCAGTATTTT,CASSGGLPTDTQYF
-,few,TRBV2,TRBJ2-7,TGTGCCAGCAGTGAATGGGTGAGCGAGCAGTACTTC,CASSEWVSEQYF
-,few,TRBV20-1,TRBJ2-5,TGCAGTGCTAGTGACTCCGGAATCCTCCAAGAGACCCAGTACTTC,CSASDSGILQETQYF
TRBD1,-,TRBV30,TRBJ1-1,TGTGCCTGGACCCCCGGGACAGGCATGGGGGCTTTCTTT,CAWTPGTGMGAFF
TRBD1,few,TRBV24-1,TRBJ2-7,TGTGCCACCAGTGATTTTGGGACAGGGGACTACGAGCAGTACTTC,CATSDFGTGDYEQYF